This T cell receptor beta chain comes out of a study of shared clonotypes between healthy human individuals. This CDR3 is 14 amino acids long. Trimming stripped 6 bases from V and 4 bases from J, with 15 bases between. Germline lookup yields CDR1 MNHEY and CDR2 SMNVEV (reference sequence). Per the authors' pipeline: With immunoSEQ giving junction-only sequences and no quality scores, filtering differed. Sequencing used immunoSEQ multiplex PCR; TCRdb keeps in-frame clones, though not all of them. The DNA was the basis for D and trimming; V, J and clone size are from that table. The data contain about 480,000 clones, 75% to 80% of them singletons. All donors qualified as healthy HIV-negative adults and had experienced no recent acute infections or vaccinations. Without sorting, samples used about 90 million PBMCs for genomic DNA. Study-level findings and limits: Researchers sampled blood only, noting tissue repertoires likely differ.

This clone was counted between two and nine times. Its cognate antigen is unknown. The chain is built from TRBV27 and TRBJ2-5; possible D gene TRBD1, 6 bases. The sequence derives from a woman aged 40-49 years in good health. Some clones in this sample may be carry-over from other donors' samples. Sequenced material: PBMCs. For the CDR3, the DNA is TGTGCCAGCAGCCCCGGACAGAATGGAGAGACCCAGTACTTC. Residues: CASSPGQNGETQYF.